This TCR beta chain came from a study of response to subunit inactivated influenza vaccine. This clonotype came up many times. Its antigen remains unknown. Study-wide results and caveats: Authors suggested each seasonal influenza vaccination recruits few new T cells.

Trimming pared 7 bases from V and 2 bases from J, leaving 16 bases between. CDR3 length equals 15 residues. Germline-derived CDR1 and CDR2 are SGHRS and YFSETQ. TCRdb re-called the RT-PCR reads with MiXCR, one entry per CDR3 protein. The sample consists of more than 400,000 distinct CDR3 sequences, 9.5% to 13% of them appearing once. The input for sequencing was PBMCs from blood, taken roughly 46 days after vaccination. The chain uses TRBV5-1 and TRBJ2-4; D is perhaps TRBD2 (5 bases). This sequence was found in a man in his forties or fifties who received an inactivated influenza vaccine. The CDR3 reads CASSPDLGPKNIQYF. CDR3 sequence (DNA): TGCGCCAGCTCACCGGACTTAGGACCCAAAAACATTCAGTACTTC.